This TCR beta chain was captured in a study of CXCR3-negative and CXCR3-positive naive CD8 T cells. Findings and limits, study-wide: Hydrophobicity was higher for TRB CDR3s found in CXCR3-positive naive cells than in CXCR3-negative naive cells.

As regards this clonotype: The antigen remains unidentified.

The TRB libraries of cDNA were built by UMI-labeled 5' RACE. TCRdb re-called the 5' RACE reads and shows each CDR3 protein once, DNA omitted. The ten most abundant clones cover around 0.4% of a sample with about 58,000 distinct CDR3 sequences. Each CD8+ T cell subset was sorted in triplicate, approximately 300,000 cells each. Within the CD8+ T cell compartment, naive cells were CD45RO-CCR7+CD27+CD95-. The CDR3 length is 14 residues. Germline loops: CDR1 ENHRY, CDR2 SYGVKD. This sequence joins TRBV10-3 and TRBJ2-1. The TCR sequence derives from a human donor in good health. Some clones in this sample may be carry-over from other donors' samples. The sample consisted of naive CXCR3- CD8+ T cells from blood. The subset denotes: CD45RO-CCR7+CD27+CD95- naive CD8+ T cells lacking CXCR3 (TNR3-). The CDR3 protein is CAISAGSPYNEQFF.